This TCR beta chain was found in a study of neoadjuvant anti-PD-1 for oral cavity cancer. At the level of the study: Patients without progression received a fourth nivolumab dose around day 43, then surgical resection on days 50-56.

A word on this clone: Its antigen is not known.

Sequenced by immunoSEQ multiplex PCR; TCRdb stores in-frame clones only, minus some. The sample includes about 5,700 clones, roughly three fifths of them seen just once. Study outcomes and limitations: Post-treatment tumors with larger preexisting clones showed more shrinkage.

Trimming stripped 8 bases from V and 8 bases from J, with 10 bases between. The V gene's germline CDR1 is MNHEY and CDR2 SMNVEV (reference sequence). The CDR3 is made up of 11 amino acids. The rearrangement joins TRBV27 to TRBJ2-1; D unclear. Material: tumor tissue, obtained before nivolumab (anti-PD-1) treatment. The TCR comes from a person aged 40 to 85 with oral cavity squamous cell carcinoma. The CDR3: CASYSAHEQFF. Written as DNA, the CDR3 is TGTGCCAGCTACAGTGCCCATGAGCAGTTCTTC.